These 12 T cell receptor beta chains were all obtained from the same sample, sequenced in a study of blood T cell repertoires in COVID-19. Assay used: immunoSEQ multiplex PCR; TCRdb lists only in-frame clones, some missing. This table holds 130,000 to 150,000 clones, over 75% found once. Sequencing was performed on peripheral blood. Every receptor here comes from a woman aged 45-59 years with acute or convalescent COVID-19.

The V call is TRBV28, the J call TRBJ2-5; tentative D call: TRBD2 (6 bases). Trimming removed 6 bases from V and 6 bases from J, with 17 bases in between. The CDR3 covers 14 residues. Per germline, CDR1 MDHEN and CDR2 SYDVKM. DNA of the CDR3: TGTGCCAGCAGCCCAACCGGGAGCTTGCAGACCCAGTACTTC. This sequence encodes CASSPTGSLQTQYF.

This clone was observed a single time. The V and J genes are TRBV29-1 and TRBJ1-4; D possibly corresponds to TRBD1 (6 bases). The CDR3 totals 12 residues. V lost 5 bases to trimming and J lost 7 bases, with 11 bases between them. Looked up from germline, CDR1 is SQVTM and CDR2 is ANQGSEA. CDR3 protein: CSVQGPVEKLFF. The CDR3 DNA follows: TGCAGCGTTCAGGGGCCGGTTGAAAAACTGTTTTTT.

The chain has TRBV7-9 and TRBJ2-2; the D gene is possibly TRBD2 (6 bases). Trimming shortened V by 10 bases and J by 4 bases, and 16 bases separated the two germline ends. This CDR3 is built from 14 residues. Germline V gene sequence: CDR1 SEHNR, CDR2 FQNEAQ (reference sequence). The CDR3 region has the DNA TGTGCCATTCCTCTAGCGCGTACCACCGGGGAGCTGTTTTTT. Residues: CAIPLARTTGELFF. Combining the CDR3 with reference TRBV7-9 and TRBJ2-2 gives the whole variable domain DTGVSQNPRHKITKRGQNVTFRCDPISEHNRLYWYRQTLGQGPEFLTYFQNEAQLEKSRLLSDRFSAERPKGSFSTLEIQRTEQGDSAMYLCAIPLARTTGELFFGEGSRLTVL.

The rearrangement joins TRBV21-1 to TRBJ2-1; whether TRBD2, the table's D call, matches the DNA was not checked. TRBV21-1 corresponds to a pseudogene. The CDR3 sequence is 22 residues long. The CDR3 sequence is CASSKIPRTSGGASHPAHEQFF. For the CDR3, the DNA is TGTGCCAGCAGCAAAATTCCTAGGACTAGCGGGGGGGCCAGCCACCCCGCCCATGAGCAGTTCTTC.

This chain links TRBV5-1 with TRBJ1-1; the D gene is possibly TRBD1 (6 bases). CDR1 is SGHRS and CDR2 is YFSETQ in the germline V gene. The V end was cut by 2 bases, the J end by 4 bases, with 21 bases between. CDR3 length: 17 amino acids. In nucleotides, the CDR3 is TGCGCCAGCAGCTTCAGGGCCGGACAGTCCTTGGGCACTGAAGCTTTCTTT. It translates to CASSFRAGQSLGTEAFF. The whole variable domain, filled in from reference TRBV5-1 and TRBJ1-1, reads KAGVTQTPRYLIKTRGQQVTLSCSPISGHRSVSWYQQTPGQGLQFLFEYFSETQRNKGNFPGRFSGRQFSNSRSEMNVSTLELGDSALYLCASSFRAGQSLGTEAFFGQGTRLTVV.

The chain carries TRBV5-1 and TRBJ2-1; 8 nucleotides line up with TRBD1. The CDR3 length is 14 residues. V lost 10 bases to trimming and J lost 7 bases; unmatched junction nucleotides: 13. The germline V gene has CDR1 SGHRS and CDR2 YFSETQ. The CDR3 sequence is CASSQDRAANEQFF. CDR3 nucleotide sequence: TGCGCCTCATCCCAGGACAGGGCCGCAAATGAGCAGTTCTTC.

The rearrangement links TRBV19 to TRBJ1-5; D may be TRBD1 (5 bases). Germline V CDR1 and CDR2: LNHDA, SQIVND (reference sequence). This CDR3 has 14 residues. Between the trimmed V and J ends, which lost 7 bases and 5 bases, there was a span of 15 bases. Here the CDR3 reads CASTSQGSHQPQHF. The CDR3 nucleotides read TGTGCCAGTACTTCCCAGGGATCACATCAGCCCCAGCATTTT.

The chain carries TRBV18 and TRBJ2-1, with 7 bases aligning to TRBD1. The CDR3 runs 12 residues. Germline loops: CDR1 KGHSH, CDR2 LQKENI. The V gene end was trimmed by 3 bases and the J gene end by 10 bases; junction bases not matched to a gene: 3. The CDR3 DNA reads as TGTGCCAGCTCACCGGAAGGGGGCGAGCAGTTCTTC. This codes for CASSPEGGEQFF.

This chain links TRBV12-3 or TRBV12-4 with TRBJ1-1; no clear D. The CDR3 consists of 12 residues. CDR3 residues: CASCPGYTEAFF. The CDR3 nucleotides are TGTGCTTCATGTCCGGGATACACTGAAGCTTTCTTT.

This chain uses TRBV5-1 with TRBJ2-5; 7 bases line up with TRBD2. V dropped 4 bases and J dropped 5; count of bases not matched to a gene: 14. Germline V gene sequence: CDR1 SGHRS, CDR2 YFSETQ. The CDR3 has 16 amino acids. CDR3 bases: TGCGCCAGCAGCCCCCGAGGTTTCGGGAGGTGGGAGACCCAGTACTTC. This codes for CASSPRGFGRWETQYF.

The gene calls are TRBV2 and TRBJ2-7; D is ambiguous. Trimming pared 8 bases from V and 4 bases from J, leaving 9 bases between. The germline CDR1 and CDR2 sequences are SNHLY and FYNNEI. The CDR3 is made up of 11 amino acids. CDR3 region: CASSGRYEQYF. CDR3 in DNA: TGTGCCAGCTCCGGTCGGTACGAGCAGTACTTC. The full variable domain, with the rest looked up from reference TRBV2 and TRBJ2-7, is EPEVTQTPSHQVTQMGQEVILRCVPISNHLYFYWYRQILGQKVEFLVSFYNNEISEKSEIFDDQFSVERPDGSNFTLKIRSTKLEDSAMYFCASSGRYEQYFGPGTRLTVT.

The chain couples TRBV3-1 (or the pseudogene TRBV3-2) to TRBJ2-5; 10 bases map to TRBD2. The CDR3 covers 16 residues. Per the germline V gene, CDR1 is LGHDT and CDR2 is YNNKEL (reference sequence). The V segment lost 6 bases and the J segment 1 base; nucleotides outside the gene matches: 8. In DNA, the CDR3 is TGTGCCAGCAGTAATCAACGGACTAGCGGCCAAGAGACCCAGTACTTC. Translation gives CASSNQRTSGQETQYF.